Sequencing of this TCR beta chain was carried out in a study of T-cell memory formation after mild COVID-19. Study overall: Largely donor-specific sequence clusters came from two donors.

This clonotype has only a few counts. Its specificity is not known. The 5'RACE method, run with constant-segment primers, produced TCR alpha and TCR beta cDNA libraries (carrying sample barcodes and UMIs). TCRdb used MiXCR to reprocess the 5' RACE reads, holding one entry per CDR3 protein. The data show under 300,000 distinct CDR3 sequences, with 7% to 10% seen just once and under 25% held by the top ten. The study's findings and limits: Researchers could not confirm that second-wave clones peaking on day 37 targeted SARS-CoV-2. CD4+ clones that contracted lay mainly in CM and EM; CD8+ ones lay in EMRA.

The V and J ends lost 0 bases and 7 bases, in that order; junction bases with no gene match: 9. CDR3 length: 17 residues. Germline V gives CDR1 SGHTA, CDR2 FQGTGA. This sequence originates from a young man who had mild COVID-19 (a few samples of this study predate the infection). Cell type and time point are not known. This chain connects TRBV7-3 to TRBJ2-1; TRBD2 agrees at 10 bases. Input material: PBMCs or a T cell subset sorted from them (not recorded which). CDR3 sequence reads: CASSLTRGLAGDNEQFF. The DNA for the CDR3 is TGTGCCAGCAGCTTAACCCGTGGGCTAGCGGGGGATAATGAGCAGTTCTTC. The entire variable domain, with the rest obtained from reference TRBV7-3 and TRBJ2-1, is as follows: GAGVSQTPSNKVTEKGKYVELRCDPISGHTALYWYRQSLGQGPEFLIYFQGTGAADDSGLPNDRFFAVRPEGSVSTLKIQRTERGDSAVYLCASSLTRGLAGDNEQFFGPGTRLTVL.